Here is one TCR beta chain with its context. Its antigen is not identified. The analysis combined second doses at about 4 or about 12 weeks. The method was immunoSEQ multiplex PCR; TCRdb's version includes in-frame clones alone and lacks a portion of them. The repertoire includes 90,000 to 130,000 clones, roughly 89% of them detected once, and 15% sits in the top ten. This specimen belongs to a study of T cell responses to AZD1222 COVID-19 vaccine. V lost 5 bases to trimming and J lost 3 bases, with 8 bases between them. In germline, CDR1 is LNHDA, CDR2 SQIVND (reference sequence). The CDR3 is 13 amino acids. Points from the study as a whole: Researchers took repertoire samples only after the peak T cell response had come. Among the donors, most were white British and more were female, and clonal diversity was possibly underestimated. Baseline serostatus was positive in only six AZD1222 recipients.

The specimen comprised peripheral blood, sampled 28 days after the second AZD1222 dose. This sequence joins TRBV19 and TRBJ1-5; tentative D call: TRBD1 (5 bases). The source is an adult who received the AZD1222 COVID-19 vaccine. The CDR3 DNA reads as TGTGCCAGTAGTCCAGGGTCCAATCAGCCCCAGCATTTT. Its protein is CASSPGSNQPQHF.